The 13 T cell receptor beta chains listed next were all sequenced from one sample in a study of cytomegalovirus exposure and HLA in healthy donors. PCR amplification relied on 60 Vbeta primers (plus 13 Jbeta primers). The repertoire was sequenced with immunoSEQ multiplex PCR; TCRdb's copy has only in-frame clones and lacks some. Its table records tens of thousands of clones. Sequencing was carried out using PBMCs. These receptors originate from a middle-aged man in good health and CMV-seronegative.

The chain carries TRBV7-2 and TRBJ2-3; D might be TRBD2 (5 bases). Germline V gene sequence: CDR1 SGHTA, CDR2 FQGNSA. The CDR3 totals 15 residues. The V gene lost 4 bases and the J gene lost 2 bases, with 13 bases spanning the gap. CDR3 sequence (DNA): TGTGCCAGCAGCTCTACGCCCGGGGACACAGATACGCAGTATTTT. Its protein product is CASSSTPGDTDTQYF.

The chain is built from TRBV9 and TRBJ1-6; D ambiguous. The V end was cut by 1 base, the J end by 5 bases, with 7 bases between. The germline V gene encodes CDR1 SGDLS and CDR2 YYNGEE. The CDR3 is 14 residues long. CDR3 region: CASSVIGDNSPLHF. The CDR3 DNA follows: TGTGCCAGCAGCGTAATTGGAGATAATTCACCCCTCCACTTT.

This CDR3 reads CASRTSGGTYEQFF. For the CDR3, the DNA is TGTGCCAGCAGGACTAGCGGGGGTACGTATGAGCAGTTCTTC. The chain joins TRBV6-6 to TRBJ2-1, with TRBD2 matching 12 bases. The germline gives CDR1 MNHNY, CDR2 SVGAGI (reference sequence). V was pared by 6 bases and J by 8 bases, with 5 bases of the junction left unmatched. The CDR3 sequence is 14 residues long.

The chain links TRBV29-1 to TRBJ1-3; maybe TRBD1 (6 bases). The CDR3 has 14 amino acids. Trimming removed 4 bases from V and 0 bases from J, with 10 bases in between. Germline V gene lookup returns CDR1 SQVTM and CDR2 ANQGSEA. CDR3 sequence reads: CSVAGETSGNTIYF. CDR3 nucleotides: TGCAGCGTTGCAGGGGAGACCTCTGGAAACACCATATATTTT.

The chain couples TRBV5-1 to TRBJ2-1; no firm D call. V dropped 0 bases and J dropped 2 bases, with 9 bases sitting between them. Germline CDR1 is SGHRS and CDR2 is YFSETQ. The CDR3 sequence is 15 residues long. The CDR3 sequence is CASSLVRGTYNEQFF. In nucleotides, the CDR3 is TGCGCCAGCAGCTTGGTTCGCGGAACCTACAATGAGCAGTTCTTC. Full variable domain (remainder filled in from reference TRBV5-1 and TRBJ2-1): KAGVTQTPRYLIKTRGQQVTLSCSPISGHRSVSWYQQTPGQGLQFLFEYFSETQRNKGNFPGRFSGRQFSNSRSEMNVSTLELGDSALYLCASSLVRGTYNEQFFGPGTRLTVL.

The rearrangement links TRBV6-1 to TRBJ2-7; D unresolved. Germline-derived CDR1 and CDR2 are MNHNS and SASEGT. The CDR3 has 13 amino acids. V lost 2 bases to trimming and J lost 3 bases, with 8 bases between them. The CDR3 is CASSEHFLYEQYF. CDR3 DNA sequence: TGTGCCAGCAGTGAACACTTCCTCTACGAGCAGTACTTC.

The V gene is TRBV5-6, the J gene TRBJ1-1; D is perhaps TRBD1 (5 bases). This CDR3 is built from 12 residues. The V end lost 4 bases, the J end lost 11 bases, and 15 bases lay between the germline ends. Germline lookup yields CDR1 SGHDT and CDR2 YYEEEE. DNA of the CDR3: TGTGCCAGCAGCGACGGGGGGAGGCGGGCTTTCTTT. It yields the protein CASSDGGRRAFF.

This chain links TRBV6-5 with TRBJ2-1; 9 bases are shared with TRBD2. Germline assignment: CDR1 MNHEY and CDR2 SVGAGI. The CDR3 totals 15 residues. With V trimmed by 6 bases and J by 3 bases, 6 bases remained unmatched. The CDR3 sequence is CASRTLAGIYNEQFF. In DNA, the CDR3 is TGTGCCAGCAGGACTCTAGCGGGAATCTACAATGAGCAGTTCTTC.

In DNA form, the CDR3 reads TGTGCCAGCAGCTCATTCCCGACAGGGGCCGACAATGAAAAACTGTTTTTT. Its protein is CASSSFPTGADNEKLFF. The chain employs TRBV5-6 and TRBJ1-4; 8 nucleotides line up with TRBD1. The CDR3 spans 17 residues. The J segment lost 5 bases and the V segment lost 3 bases, leaving 12 bases of the junction unmatched. The germline gives CDR1 SGHDT, CDR2 YYEEEE.

This chain links TRBV5-8 with TRBJ2-7; 8 nucleotides line up with TRBD1. J gave up 4 bases and V 0 bases, and 9 bases lay outside the gene matches. The germline V gene encodes CDR1 SGHTS and CDR2 YDEGEE. This CDR3 has 16 residues. CDR3 protein: CASSLASGGRGYEQYF. For the CDR3, the DNA is TGTGCCAGCAGCTTGGCCTCAGGGGGCCGGGGGTACGAGCAGTACTTC.

This rearrangement joins TRBV5-1 to TRBJ2-6; D might be TRBD2 (7 bases). Per germline, CDR1 SGHRS and CDR2 YFSETQ. Trimming stripped 3 bases from V and 10 bases from J, with 14 bases between. The CDR3 length is 14 residues. CDR3 coding DNA: TGCGCCAGCAGCTCCGGCGGGGGCTGGAACGTCCTGACTTTC. It encodes CASSSGGGWNVLTF.

The V gene is TRBV14, the J gene TRBJ2-5; no reliable D call. The assigned J gene may be wrong: the sequence end matches TRBJ2-7 better. The CDR3 is 13 residues long. CDR1 and CDR2 from the germline V gene are SGHDN and FVKESK. The CDR3 reads CASSQDSSYEQYF. The CDR3, as DNA: TGTGCCAGCAGCCAAGATTCCTCCTACGAGCAGTACTTC.

The chain carries TRBV19 and TRBJ2-7; 7 bases are a match to TRBD1. The ends lost 5 bases at V and 5 bases at J; junction bases unmatched: 12. The CDR3 consists of 15 residues. The V gene's germline CDR1 is LNHDA and CDR2 SQIVND (reference sequence). The CDR3 coding sequence is TGTGCCAGTAGTGATTTCAGCAGGGGGAACAACGAGCAGTACTTC. Translated: CASSDFSRGNNEQYF.